This TCR beta chain was sequenced during a study of T cells in Graves' hyperthyroidism and ophthalmopathy. Graves' hyperthyroidism qualified as stable when ophthalmopathy did not progress within 18 months. Exclusion criteria comprised uncontrolled infection, other autoimmune disease, pregnancy or lactation. Diagnoses used clinical symptoms, serum thyroxine and TRAb, thyroid ultrasound and orbital computed tomography. The authors obtained PBMCs from 7.5 to 10 ml of fresh peripheral blood. There were TCR beta CDR3 regions amplified from RNA transcripts. The HTBI primer set served for first-round RT-PCR of the TCR CDR3. TCRdb recomputed calls from the multiplex PCR reads with MiXCR, one row per CDR3 protein. The sample carries about half a million distinct CDR3 sequences, more than 20% recorded once. The table lists this clonotype with many counts. With V trimmed by 5 bases and J by 7 bases, 10 bases remained unmatched. The CDR3 is 15 amino acids. Looked up from germline, CDR1 is DFQATT and CDR2 is SNEGSKA (reference sequence).

V gene TRBV20-1 combines with J gene TRBJ1-6, with 8 nucleotides matching TRBD1. The TCR was taken from a man aged 18 to 35 with Graves' hyperthyroidism. Sequenced: blood. CDR3 nucleotides: TGCAGTGCTCGAACCCCGGGACAGGAGAATTCACCCCTCCACTTT. This gives the protein CSARTPGQENSPLHF.